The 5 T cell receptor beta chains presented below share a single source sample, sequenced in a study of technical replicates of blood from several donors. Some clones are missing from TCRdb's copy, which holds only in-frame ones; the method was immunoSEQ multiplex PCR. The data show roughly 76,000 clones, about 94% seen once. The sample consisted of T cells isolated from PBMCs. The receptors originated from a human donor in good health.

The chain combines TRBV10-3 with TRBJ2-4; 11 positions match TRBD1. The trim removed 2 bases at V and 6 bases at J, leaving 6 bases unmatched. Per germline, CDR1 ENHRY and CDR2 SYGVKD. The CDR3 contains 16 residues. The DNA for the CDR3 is TGTGCCATCAGTGAGGCCTCGGACAGGGGGCGAAACATTCAGTACTTC. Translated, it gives CAISEASDRGRNIQYF.

CDR3 protein: CASSLVGAFSSYNEQFF. CDR3 sequence (DNA): TGTGCCAGCAGCTTAGTGGGAGCCTTCAGCTCCTACAATGAGCAGTTCTTC. V and J are TRBV7-2 and TRBJ2-1; D possibly corresponds to TRBD2 (5 bases). Germline assignment: CDR1 SGHTA and CDR2 FQGNSA. Trimming left V 1 base short and J 0 bases short, with 13 bases between. The CDR3 is made up of 17 amino acids.

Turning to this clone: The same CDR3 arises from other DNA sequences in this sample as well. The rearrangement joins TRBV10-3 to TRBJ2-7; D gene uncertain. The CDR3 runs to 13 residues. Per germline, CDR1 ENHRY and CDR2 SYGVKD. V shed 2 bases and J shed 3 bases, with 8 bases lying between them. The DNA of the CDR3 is TGTGCCATCAGTGAGGGGCAGAGCTACGAGCAGTACTTC. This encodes CAISEGQSYEQYF.

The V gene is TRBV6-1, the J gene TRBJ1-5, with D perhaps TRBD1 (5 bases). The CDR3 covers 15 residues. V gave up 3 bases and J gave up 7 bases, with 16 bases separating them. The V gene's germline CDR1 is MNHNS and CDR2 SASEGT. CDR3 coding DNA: TGTGCCAGCAGTGATAGGGGCAGGGCCGAACAGCCCCAGCATTTT. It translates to CASSDRGRAEQPQHF.

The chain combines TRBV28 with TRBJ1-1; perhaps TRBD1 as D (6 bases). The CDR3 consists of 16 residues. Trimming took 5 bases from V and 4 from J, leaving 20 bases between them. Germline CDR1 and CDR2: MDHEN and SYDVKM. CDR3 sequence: CASSIPGQGPTTEAFF. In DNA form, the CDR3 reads TGTGCCAGCAGTATACCGGGACAAGGGCCCACCACTGAAGCTTTCTTT.